The 4 T cell receptor beta chains in this list originate from one sample, sequenced in a study of T cells in localized non-small cell lung cancer (dated by TCRdb to the early 2020s). The library was generated by the immunoSEQ multiplex PCR assay. TCRdb retrieved this table from immuneACCESS and kept in-frame rearrangements only. Not all clones are present; in checked studies, unresolved V genes account for under half, and no reason is known for the remainder. This sample has more than 15,000 clones in its table, and roughly 81% of those were observed once. The ten largest clones capture under 30% of the sample. The sequencing here drew on peripheral blood, taken before any cancer treatment. The origin of the receptors is a male donor at least 60 years old with stage I lung adenocarcinoma.

This clone was recorded only once. V usage is TRBV2 and J usage is TRBJ2-2; no firm D call. From germline, CDR1 is SNHLY and CDR2 FYNNEI. The CDR3 runs to 13 residues. V shed 6 bases and J shed 2 bases, with 7 bases lying between them. The CDR3 DNA reads as TGTGCCAGCAGGAGGAGAAACACCGGGGAGCTGTTTTTT. Its translation is CASRRRNTGELFF.

This clone was picked up a small number of times. The chain has TRBV7-9 and TRBJ2-5; 8 positions match TRBD2. Germline CDR1 SEHNR, CDR2 FQNEAQ (reference sequence). The V gene end was trimmed by 0 bases and the J gene end by 3 bases; junction bases not matched to a gene: 6. This CDR3 has 16 amino acids. The CDR3 bases are TGTGCCAGCAGCTTAGCTCGGGGTAGCGGGGAAGAGACCCAGTACTTC. Translation gives CASSLARGSGEETQYF.

With regard to this clone: Other DNA sequences in this specimen translate into the identical CDR3. V usage is TRBV7-2 and J usage is TRBJ2-3, with D perhaps matching TRBD2 (5 bases). There are 13 residues in the CDR3. The V end was cut by 5 bases, the J end by 5 bases, with 11 bases between. The germline CDR1 and CDR2 sequences are SGHTA and FQGNSA. Written as DNA, the CDR3 is TGTGCCAGCAGCCCACGGCGGGTAGATACGCAGTATTTT. This codes for CASSPRRVDTQYF.

V gene TRBV6-4 combines with J gene TRBJ2-1; no definite D call. CDR3 length: 14 residues. Germline CDR1 reads MRHNA; CDR2 reads SNTAGT. The V gene lost 3 bases and the J gene lost 9 bases, with 15 bases spanning the gap. The DNA of the CDR3 is TGTGCCAGCAGTGAAGACTCCGCAGCGAGTGAGCAGTTCTTC. This translates into CASSEDSAASEQFF.